Listed below are T cell receptor beta chains from one sample, sequenced in a study of cytomegalovirus exposure and HLA in healthy donors. Assay used: immunoSEQ multiplex PCR; TCRdb lists only in-frame clones, some missing. This sample has 160,000 or so clones, with roughly 87% found just once. The specimen sequenced was PBMCs. The receptors come from a woman in her forties or fifties in good health and CMV-seronegative. Both conserved end residues are part of each CDR3. A D gene is named only where the DNA matches it firmly. Not all rows give a size; the values are once, few, many and, for expanded clones, a class.

size: -
V: TRBV10-3
D: TRBD1
J: TRBJ2-7
CDR3: CAISAGTGPYEQYF
DNA: TGTGCCATCAGTGCCGGGACAGGGCCTTACGAGCAGTACTTC

size: -
V: TRBV28
D: -
J: TRBJ1-4
CDR3: CASGRGGEKLFF
DNA: TGTGCCAGCGGCAGGGGTGGTGAAAAACTGTTTTTT

size: -
V: TRBV5-6
D: TRBD2
J: TRBJ2-1
CDR3: CASSFTSGTVNEQFF
DNA: TGTGCCAGCAGCTTCACTAGCGGGACGGTGAATGAGCAGTTCTTC

size: -
V: TRBV5-4
D: TRBD1
J: TRBJ1-1
CDR3: CASSPGQGRDTEAFF
DNA: TGTGCCAGCAGCCCGGGACAGGGCAGGGACACTGAAGCTTTCTTT

size: -
V: TRBV28
D: -
J: TRBJ1-5
CDR3: CASRPPGTHQPQHF
DNA: TGTGCCAGCAGGCCCCCGGGAACCCATCAGCCCCAGCATTTT

size: once
V: TRBV28
D: -
J: TRBJ2-5
CDR3: CASRLYEEQYF
DNA: TGTGCCAGCAGGCTTTACGAAGAGCAGTACTTC

size: -
V: TRBV11-3
D: -
J: TRBJ2-3
CDR3: CASSLDGAGTDTQYF
DNA: TGTGCCAGCAGCTTAGATGGGGCCGGCACAGATACGCAGTATTTT

size: -
V: TRBV7-3
D: -
J: TRBJ2-2
CDR3: CASSPNRGTGELFF
DNA: TGTGCCAGCAGCCCGAATAGGGGGACCGGGGAGCTGTTTTTT

size: once
V: TRBV30
D: -
J: TRBJ1-3
CDR3: CAWSRVGGYSGNTIYF
DNA: TGTGCCTGGAGTCGGGTGGGGGGATACTCTGGAAACACCATATATTTT

size: -
V: TRBV28
D: -
J: TRBJ2-1
CDR3: CASRLGQSYNEQFF
DNA: TGTGCCAGCAGGCTAGGACAGTCCTACAATGAGCAGTTCTTC

size: -
V: TRBV4-3
D: -
J: TRBJ2-1
CDR3: CASSQDHQGGSYNEQFF
DNA: TGCGCCAGCAGCCAAGATCACCAGGGCGGCTCCTACAATGAGCAGTTCTTC

size: -
V: TRBV15
D: TRBD1
J: TRBJ2-5
CDR3: CATSRAGTGKTQYF
DNA: TGTGCCACCAGCAGGGCCGGGACAGGGAAGACCCAGTACTTC

size: -
V: TRBV5-6
D: TRBD2
J: TRBJ2-7
CDR3: CASSFSLAGYYEQYF
DNA: TGTGCCAGCAGCTTTTCACTAGCGGGGTACTACGAGCAGTACTTC

size: -
V: TRBV5-1
D: TRBD2
J: TRBJ2-1
CDR3: CASSLGSGRASEQFF
DNA: TGCGCCAGCAGCTTGGGTAGCGGGAGGGCGTCTGAGCAGTTCTTC

size: few
V: TRBV7-6
D: -
J: TRBJ1-2
CDR3: CASRDRNDYGYTF
DNA: TGTGCCAGCAGAGACAGGAATGACTATGGCTACACCTTC

size: -
V: TRBV5-6
D: TRBD2
J: TRBJ2-7
CDR3: CASSLASLAGYEQYF
DNA: TGTGCCAGCAGCTTGGCGTCACTAGCGGGCTACGAGCAGTACTTC

size: -
V: TRBV9
D: -
J: TRBJ1-1
CDR3: CASSVDWGGRATEAFF
DNA: TGTGCCAGCAGCGTAGACTGGGGGGGACGGGCCACTGAAGCTTTCTTT

size: few
V: TRBV5-4
D: -
J: TRBJ1-1
CDR3: CASSLGGWRRAFF
DNA: TGTGCCAGCAGCTTGGGTGGTTGGAGGCGAGCTTTCTTT

size: -
V: TRBV5-1
D: -
J: TRBJ1-4
CDR3: CASSLGQTATNEKLFF
DNA: TGCGCCAGCAGCTTGGGCCAGACAGCAACTAATGAAAAACTGTTTTTT

size: -
V: TRBV19
D: -
J: TRBJ2-6
CDR3: CASSIRGGFSGANVLTF
DNA: TGTGCCAGTAGTATAAGAGGAGGCTTTTCTGGGGCCAACGTCCTGACTTTC

size: -
V: TRBV5-1
D: -
J: TRBJ2-1
CDR3: CASSLGTAIYNEQFF
DNA: TGCGCCAGCAGCTTGGGGACAGCTATATACAATGAGCAGTTCTTC

size: -
V: TRBV5-1
D: -
J: TRBJ1-4
CDR3: CASSLDEGLNEKLFF
DNA: TGCGCCAGCAGCTTAGATGAGGGCTTAAATGAAAAACTGTTTTTT

size: -
V: TRBV6-5
D: -
J: TRBJ2-7
CDR3: CASSYKGTQAYEQYF
DNA: TGTGCCAGCAGCTACAAAGGGACACAGGCCTACGAGCAGTACTTC

size: -
V: TRBV4-3
D: -
J: TRBJ1-1
CDR3: CASSHAGRTEAFF
DNA: TGCGCCAGCAGCCACGCGGGGCGCACTGAAGCTTTCTTT

size: -
V: TRBV29-1
D: TRBD2
J: TRBJ2-7
CDR3: CSVVPGLADNEQYF
DNA: TGCAGCGTTGTTCCGGGACTAGCTGACAACGAGCAGTACTTC

size: once
V: TRBV5-6
D: -
J: TRBJ2-1
CDR3: CASNGGAYYEQFF
DNA: TGTGCCAGCAATGGGGGGGCGTACTATGAGCAGTTCTTC

size: -
V: TRBV2
D: TRBD1
J: TRBJ2-7
CDR3: CASSNRGSSYEQYF
DNA: TGTGCCAGCAGTAACAGGGGTAGCTCCTACGAGCAGTACTTC

size: -
V: TRBV7-2
D: TRBD2
J: TRBJ2-7
CDR3: CASSPGLAGGAYEQYF
DNA: TGTGCCAGCAGCCCGGGACTAGCGGGAGGGGCCTACGAGCAGTACTTC

size: -
V: TRBV15
D: -
J: TRBJ1-5
CDR3: CATSGGAMGNQPQHF
DNA: TGTGCCACCAGCGGTGGTGCTATGGGCAATCAGCCCCAGCATTTT

size: few
V: TRBV28
D: -
J: TRBJ2-7
CDR3: CASIQSGSSYEQYF
DNA: TGTGCCAGCATCCAATCCGGGAGCTCCTACGAGCAGTACTTC

size: -
V: TRBV5-1
D: -
J: TRBJ2-2
CDR3: CASSLIDRGTGELFF
DNA: TGCGCCAGCAGCCTCATCGACAGAGGCACCGGGGAGCTGTTTTTT

size: -
V: TRBV4-3
D: TRBD1
J: TRBJ2-5
CDR3: CASSQRQGYQETQYF
DNA: TGCGCCAGCAGCCAAAGACAGGGGTACCAAGAGACCCAGTACTTC

size: -
V: TRBV7-9
D: TRBD2
J: TRBJ2-5
CDR3: CASSRGLAGVSETQYF
DNA: TGTGCCAGCAGCCGAGGACTAGCGGGAGTTTCAGAGACCCAGTACTTC

size: -
V: TRBV18
D: TRBD1
J: TRBJ2-2
CDR3: CASSLTGGANTGELFF
DNA: TGTGCCAGCTCACTCACAGGGGGCGCGAACACCGGGGAGCTGTTTTTT

size: -
V: TRBV5-1
D: -
J: TRBJ2-3
CDR3: CASSWDFHTDTQYF
DNA: TGCGCCAGCAGCTGGGACTTTCACACAGATACGCAGTATTTT

size: -
V: TRBV5-1
D: TRBD1
J: TRBJ1-2
CDR3: CASSLGQGAGYTF
DNA: TGCGCCAGCAGCTTGGGACAGGGCGCTGGCTACACCTTC

size: -
V: TRBV2
D: -
J: TRBJ1-1
CDR3: CASRLRVNTEAFF
DNA: TGTGCCAGCAGATTGAGAGTGAACACTGAAGCTTTCTTT

size: -
V: TRBV28
D: -
J: TRBJ1-5
CDR3: CASSFVRAGSSNQPQHF
DNA: TGTGCCAGCAGTTTTGTCAGGGCAGGATCGAGCAATCAGCCCCAGCATTTT

size: once
V: TRBV9
D: -
J: TRBJ2-7
CDR3: CASSPTGGISYEQYF
DNA: TGTGCCAGCAGCCCAACGGGGGGCATCTCCTACGAGCAGTACTTC

size: -
V: TRBV5-1
D: TRBD1
J: TRBJ1-5
CDR3: CASSTGDRNQPQHF
DNA: TGCGCCAGCAGCACAGGGGACCGGAATCAGCCCCAGCATTTT

size: -
V: TRBV6-1
D: TRBD1
J: TRBJ1-5
CDR3: CAIRTGLNQPQHF
DNA: TGTGCCATACGGACAGGGTTAAATCAGCCCCAGCATTTT

size: -
V: TRBV6-6
D: -
J: TRBJ1-1
CDR3: CASSYGRANLYTEAFF
DNA: TGTGCCAGCAGTTACGGGAGAGCCAACCTATACACTGAAGCTTTCTTT

size: -
V: TRBV19
D: TRBD1
J: TRBJ2-5
CDR3: CASSIPGQGFETQYF
DNA: TGTGCCAGTAGTATTCCGGGACAGGGCTTTGAGACCCAGTACTTC

size: -
V: TRBV6-5
D: TRBD2
J: TRBJ2-3
CDR3: CASSYSGRASDTQYF
DNA: TGTGCCAGCAGCTATAGCGGGAGAGCATCAGATACGCAGTATTTT

size: once
V: TRBV19
D: TRBD1
J: TRBJ2-2
CDR3: CASSPLDRAVGELFF
DNA: TGTGCCAGTAGTCCCCTGGACAGGGCGGTCGGGGAGCTGTTTTTT

size: -
V: TRBV5-6
D: -
J: TRBJ2-7
CDR3: CASSLEGGFGAYEQYF
DNA: TGTGCCAGCAGCTTGGAAGGGGGTTTTGGGGCTTACGAGCAGTACTTC

size: -
V: TRBV5-5
D: -
J: TRBJ2-2
CDR3: CASSLSPGETGELFF
DNA: TGTGCCAGCAGCTTGTCGCCAGGCGAAACCGGGGAGCTGTTTTTT

size: -
V: TRBV5-1
D: TRBD1
J: TRBJ1-2
CDR3: CASSARQGAPGGYTF
DNA: TGCGCCAGCAGCGCGAGACAGGGGGCGCCTGGTGGCTACACCTTC

size: -
V: TRBV18
D: -
J: TRBJ1-3
CDR3: CASSQTTLLAGNTIYF
DNA: TGTGCCAGCTCACAAACCACCCTCCTAGCTGGAAACACCATATATTTT

size: -
V: TRBV7-3
D: TRBD2
J: TRBJ2-1
CDR3: CASSQGVQEAGRLGEQFF
DNA: TGTGCCAGCAGCCAAGGGGTCCAGGAAGCGGGAAGGCTCGGTGAGCAGTTCTTC

size: -
V: TRBV21-1
D: -
J: TRBJ2-7
CDR3: CASPFTGISYEQYF
DNA: TGTGCCAGCCCCTTTACAGGGATCTCCTACGAGCAGTACTTC

size: -
V: TRBV28
D: TRBD1
J: TRBJ2-1
CDR3: CASSLDRGAYNEQFF
DNA: TGTGCCAGCAGTTTGGACAGGGGAGCCTACAATGAGCAGTTCTTC

size: -
V: TRBV6-5
D: -
J: TRBJ2-7
CDR3: CASSYSPAVSYEQYF
DNA: TGTGCCAGCAGTTACTCGCCGGCGGTCTCCTACGAGCAGTACTTC

size: -
V: TRBV15
D: -
J: TRBJ2-3
CDR3: CATSPRGGSGTDTQYF
DNA: TGTGCCACCAGCCCTAGGGGGGGCAGTGGTACAGATACGCAGTATTTT

size: -
V: TRBV5-4
D: TRBD1
J: TRBJ2-7
CDR3: CASSKRDSNVASSYEQYF
DNA: TGTGCCAGCAGCAAACGGGACAGCAATGTCGCAAGCTCCTACGAGCAGTACTTC

size: -
V: TRBV6-1
D: TRBD1
J: TRBJ2-1
CDR3: CASSARGNEQFF
DNA: TGTGCCAGCAGCGCCAGGGGGAATGAGCAGTTCTTC